A selection of T cell receptor beta chains follows, all from one sample in a study of T-cell reconstitution after alpha-beta-depleted transplantation in children. TCRdb reprocessed the PCR reads with MiXCR, giving one entry per CDR3 protein. The sample records roughly 500,000 distinct CDR3 sequences, around 12% being singletons. The sequences come from PBMCs from the stem cell graft donor, collected from the stem cell graft. These receptors were obtained from a human donor who donated a stem cell graft to a child with combined immunodeficiency. The CDR3 runs from the conserved cysteine through the conserved F or W. The D gene is left open where the match is weak. Expanded clones are given a class, and other clones once, few, many or no size at all.

abundance	j_gene	d_gene	v_gene	CDR3aa	CDR3nt
many	TRBJ1-3	-	TRBV12-3/TRBV12-4	CASSLERGSGNTIYF	TGTGCCAGCAGTTTAGAGAGGGGCTCTGGAAACACCATATATTTT
few	TRBJ1-6	-	TRBV20-1	CSASALTPDLLGSPLHF	TGCAGTGCTAGCGCACTGACTCCTGACCTTTTAGGTTCACCCCTCCACTTT
few	TRBJ2-7	-	TRBV28	CASSFHGVEQYF	TGTGCCAGCAGTTTCCATGGGGTCGAGCAGTACTTC
many	TRBJ2-1	-	TRBV5-6	CASSFPRDGGTHEQFF	TGTGCCAGCAGCTTTCCCCGGGACGGCGGAACGCATGAGCAGTTCTTC
few	TRBJ1-2	TRBD1	TRBV5-1	CASSLQGDGYTF	TGCGCCAGCAGCTTACAGGGGGATGGCTACACCTTC
many	TRBJ1-1	-	TRBV12-3/TRBV12-4	CASSLYGNTEAFF	TGTGCCAGCAGTTTATATGGGAACACTGAAGCTTTCTTT
many	TRBJ2-5	-	TRBV29-1	CSVLPRGAGETQYF	TGCAGCGTTCTCCCTCGGGGAGCGGGAGAGACCCAGTACTTC
few	TRBJ2-1	-	TRBV29-1	CSVEGFNEQFF	TGCAGCGTGGAAGGTTTCAATGAGCAGTTCTTC
-	TRBJ2-7	-	TRBV3-1	CASSQDDAGTSSYEQYF	TGTGCCAGCAGCCAAGATGATGCAGGGACATCGTCCTACGAGCAGTACTTC
few	TRBJ2-5	TRBD2	TRBV3-1	CASSPLIAGGRETQYF	TGTGCCAGCAGCCCCCTGATAGCGGGGGGCCGAGAGACCCAGTACTTC
many	TRBJ2-1	TRBD2	TRBV10-3	CAIKASSGGTYNEQFF	TGTGCCATCAAGGCGAGTAGCGGGGGCACCTACAATGAGCAGTTCTTC
-	TRBJ2-7	-	TRBV28	CASNSGTWQYEQYF	TGTGCCAGCAACTCCGGGACATGGCAATACGAGCAGTACTTC
many	TRBJ2-7	-	TRBV15	CATSRVQGSSYEQYF	TGTGCCACCAGCAGAGTGCAGGGCTCTTCCTACGAGCAGTACTTC
few	TRBJ2-1	-	TRBV2	CASSDAGSSYNEQFF	TGTGCCAGCAGTGACGCAGGGTCCTCCTACAATGAGCAGTTCTTC
many	TRBJ2-7	TRBD1	TRBV7-9	CASSITGTGAGEQYF	TGTGCCAGCAGCATTACCGGGACAGGGGCAGGGGAGCAGTACTTC
many	TRBJ1-2	-	TRBV28	CASMAGGDYGYTF	TGTGCCAGCATGGCGGGGGGCGACTATGGCTACACCTTC
-	TRBJ2-1	TRBD2	TRBV7-2	CASLEGSGRREQFF	TGTGCCAGCCTTGAGGGCTCCGGGAGGAGAGAGCAGTTCTTC
many	TRBJ2-7	-	TRBV10-3	CAISESGTGSDPYHYEQYF	TGTGCCATCAGTGAGTCGGGAACAGGCTCCGACCCGTACCACTACGAGCAGTACTTC
-	TRBJ2-7	TRBD1	TRBV5-1	CASSLTGGFYEQYF	TGCGCCAGCAGCTTGACAGGGGGCTTCTACGAGCAGTACTTC
many	TRBJ2-7	-	TRBV29-1	CSAQTASYEQYF	TGCAGCGCGCAGACAGCCTCCTACGAGCAGTACTTC
many	TRBJ2-3	-	TRBV7-8	CASSIFGNTQYF	TGTGCCAGCAGCATCTTTGGAAATACGCAGTATTTT
-	TRBJ2-6	TRBD1	TRBV12-3/TRBV12-4	CASSRQGVPSGANVLTF	TGTGCCAGCAGCAGACAGGGGGTGCCCTCTGGGGCCAACGTCCTGACTTTC
few	TRBJ2-1	-	TRBV7-2	CASSFSRGSYNEQFF	TGTGCCAGCAGCTTCTCCCGGGGATCCTACAATGAGCAGTTCTTC
-	TRBJ2-7	TRBD1	TRBV7-8	CASSLETGAYEQYF	TGTGCCAGCAGCTTAGAAACAGGGGCCTACGAGCAGTACTTC
-	TRBJ2-3	-	TRBV28	CASTPGGGPADTQYF	TGTGCCAGCACTCCAGGGGGGGGACCGGCAGATACGCAGTATTTT
few	TRBJ2-3	-	TRBV4-3	CASSQGPIPSTDTQYF	TGCGCCAGCAGCCAAGGTCCCATACCAAGCACAGATACGCAGTATTTT
many	TRBJ2-2	-	TRBV5-1	CASSPLAWTGELFF	TGCGCCAGCAGCCCCCTTGCGTGGACCGGGGAGCTGTTTTTT
few	TRBJ2-1	-	TRBV20-1	CSATYHFVLSYNEQFF	TGCAGTGCCACCTACCACTTTGTCCTCTCCTACAATGAGCAGTTCTTC
many	TRBJ1-5	TRBD1	TRBV24-1	CATSTGGDQPQHF	TGTGCCACCTCGACAGGGGGCGATCAGCCCCAGCATTTT
-	TRBJ2-7	-	TRBV30	CAWSVQGRSYEQYF	TGTGCCTGGAGTGTCCAGGGCCGGTCCTACGAGCAGTACTTC
few	TRBJ2-3	TRBD2	TRBV9	CASSVGIAGSDTQYF	TGTGCCAGCAGCGTGGGGATAGCGGGGTCAGATACGCAGTATTTT
few	TRBJ1-5	-	TRBV28	CASSPVGKGNQPQHF	TGTGCCAGCAGTCCGGTGGGGAAGGGCAATCAGCCCCAGCATTTT
-	TRBJ2-3	-	TRBV7-2	CASSSGDRRFSDTQYF	TGTGCCAGCAGTTCGGGGGATCGCCGTTTTTCAGATACGCAGTATTTT
many	TRBJ2-3	-	TRBV15	CATSRDSGTGRYF	TGTGCCACCAGCAGAGATTCTGGCACAGGGAGGTATTTT
-	TRBJ2-7	-	TRBV4-2	CASSPGDTTYEQYF	TGTGCCAGCAGCCCAGGCGACACGACCTACGAGCAGTACTTC
many	TRBJ2-5	TRBD1	TRBV12-3/TRBV12-4	CASSQGTGQETQYF	TGTGCCAGCAGCCAAGGGACAGGCCAAGAGACCCAGTACTTC
-	TRBJ2-1	TRBD1	TRBV20-1	CSASDRGHRNEQFF	TGCAGTGCTTCGGACAGGGGGCATAGAAATGAGCAGTTCTTC
-	TRBJ2-4	TRBD2	TRBV6-1	CASTTGTSGSGGKNIQYF	TGTGCCAGCACCACCGGGACTAGCGGTTCCGGCGGCAAAAACATTCAGTACTTC